A single sample gave rise to the 27 T cell receptor beta chains below, sequenced in a study of OX40 agonist ivuxolimab in advanced cancers. Clones were sequenced by immunoSEQ multiplex PCR, and TCRdb holds only the in-frame ones, with some missing. The table shows 60,000 to 85,000 clones, with approximately 89% occurring only once. The input for sequencing was CD4+ or CD8+ T cells sorted from blood, taken in a trial of the OX40 agonist ivuxolimab. Receptor source: an adult with an advanced solid tumor such as melanoma, head and neck, liver or kidney cancer.

This clone was counted a single time. The chain uses TRBV4-1 and TRBJ1-1; no firm D call. V lost 4 bases to trimming and J lost 8 bases, with 11 bases between them. This CDR3 is 12 amino acids long. The germline gives CDR1 MGHRA, CDR2 YSYEKL. The CDR3 is CASSLGRGEAFF. Here the CDR3 DNA reads TGCGCCAGCAGCCTCGGACGCGGGGAAGCTTTCTTT.

V gene TRBV6-1 combines with J gene TRBJ1-5, with D uncertain. This CDR3 is built from 15 residues. V was trimmed by 3 bases and J by 0 bases, leaving 9 bases between them. CDR1 is MNHNS and CDR2 is SASEGT in the germline V gene. The CDR3 region has the DNA TGTGCCAGCAGTGAGCAGCATTATAGCAATCAGCCCCAGCATTTT. It codes for CASSEQHYSNQPQHF.

This chain links TRBV15 with TRBJ2-7; D is possibly TRBD2 (5 bases). CDR3 length: 16 amino acids. Germline V gene lookup returns CDR1 LNHNV and CDR2 YYDKDF (reference sequence). V was clipped by 3 bases and J by 1 base, with 16 bases between them. The CDR3 nucleotides are TGTGCCACCAGCAGGTTTGGGAGCGCTAATTCCTACGAGCAGTACTTC. Protein product: CATSRFGSANSYEQYF.

DNA for the CDR3: TGTGCCAGCAGCTTGGTTCGTGTCCTAGCTCTCCACTTT. Its translation is CASSLVRVLALHF. The chain is built from TRBV5-8 and TRBJ1-6; D unclear. V lost 0 bases and J 16 bases, leaving 14 bases between the germline ends. Per germline, CDR1 SGHTS and CDR2 YDEGEE. The CDR3 extends over 13 amino acids.

The rearrangement uses TRBV5-1 and TRBJ1-2, with D uncertain. Germline lookup yields CDR1 SGHRS and CDR2 YFSETQ. V lost 0 bases and J 8 bases, leaving 11 bases between the germline ends. The CDR3 is 13 residues long. The CDR3 spells CASSLAYEVGYTF. The CDR3 DNA follows: TGCGCCAGCAGCTTGGCCTACGAGGTAGGCTACACCTTC.

J is TRBJ1-1 and V is TRBV6-4; no definite D call. CDR1 is MRHNA and CDR2 is SNTAGT in the germline V gene. CDR3 size: 14 residues. V gave up 4 bases and J gave up 0 bases, with 9 bases separating them. CDR3 sequence reads: CASSANTMNTEAFF. The CDR3 bases are TGTGCCAGCAGTGCCAACACTATGAACACTGAAGCTTTCTTT.

This CDR3 is CASSLARGMNTEAFF. CDR3 sequence (DNA): TGTGCCAGCAGCTTGGCGAGGGGAATGAACACTGAAGCTTTCTTT. This chain connects TRBV5-5 to TRBJ1-1, with a possible D match to TRBD1 (5 bases). The CDR3 length is 15 residues. Germline CDR1 and CDR2: SGHKS and YYEKEE (reference sequence). The V end was cut by 0 bases, the J end by 0 bases, with 9 bases between.

This clone has more than one count but fewer than ten. This chain joins TRBV29-1 and TRBJ1-2; 11 bases line up with TRBD1. Germline V gene data show CDR1 as SQVTM and CDR2 as ANQGSEA. This CDR3 spans 11 amino acids. CDR3 nucleotides: TGCGGGACAGGGGGGGTAAGCGGCTACACCTTC. Residues: CGTGGVSGYTF.

This clone was counted once. The chain recombines TRBV30 with TRBJ2-4, with D maybe TRBD2 (5 bases). The germline V gene has CDR1 GTSNPN and CDR2 SVGIG (reference sequence). The CDR3 is made up of 15 amino acids. The V and J ends lost 0 bases and 1 base respectively, with 10 bases between them. The CDR3 loop is CAWSVREWAKNIQYF. In DNA form, the CDR3 reads TGTGCCTGGAGTGTGAGGGAATGGGCCAAAAACATTCAGTACTTC.

V gene TRBV27 combines with J gene TRBJ1-2; TRBD1 might be the D (6 bases). The CDR3 has 16 residues. Deletions cut 6 bases from V and 0 bases from J, with 17 bases between. Germline values: CDR1 MNHEY, CDR2 SMNVEV (reference sequence). The DNA of the CDR3 is TGTGCCAGCAGCGTACGACCGGGACACTCTAACTATGGCTACACCTTC. Translation: CASSVRPGHSNYGYTF.

This clone is a singleton in its sample. This chain connects TRBV14 to TRBJ1-1; D ambiguous. V was cut by 6 bases and J by 3 bases, with 11 bases left in between. Germline V gene data show CDR1 as SGHDN and CDR2 as FVKESK. The CDR3 is 13 amino acids. Here the CDR3 DNA reads TGTGCCAGCAGGAAGGACGGCCACACTGAAGCTTTCTTT. As protein: CASRKDGHTEAFF.

This sequence joins TRBV5-5 and TRBJ1-2; possible D gene TRBD1, 5 bases. CDR3 length: 13 residues. The V gene's germline CDR1 is SGHKS and CDR2 YYEKEE (reference sequence). With 4 bases removed from V and 8 bases from J, the gap between germline ends came to 15 bases. The CDR3 nucleotides read TGTGCCAGCAGCCGGGGGGACGCGGTCGGCTACACCTTC. This translates into CASSRGDAVGYTF.

The CDR3 loop reads CASSYSKGMNTEAFF. The CDR3 DNA is TGTGCCAGCAGTTACTCGAAGGGGATGAACACTGAAGCTTTCTTT. The genes are TRBV6-5 and TRBJ1-1; the D gene is possibly TRBD1 (5 bases). CDR1 is MNHEY, CDR2 SVGAGI, per germline. The CDR3 extends over 15 amino acids. Trimming took 0 bases from V and 0 from J, leaving 8 bases between them.

V and J are TRBV5-8 and TRBJ1-2, with D tentatively TRBD1 (5 bases). V lost 2 bases and J lost 4, with 21 bases in between. The CDR3 length is 17 residues. Germline lookup yields CDR1 SGHTS and CDR2 YDEGEE. This CDR3 reads CASSFVGGATAVYGYTF. CDR3 coding DNA: TGTGCCAGCAGCTTTGTCGGAGGCGCGACAGCCGTCTATGGCTACACCTTC.

The V gene is TRBV2, the J gene TRBJ2-3, with 7 bases fitting TRBD1. Germline V gene sequence: CDR1 SNHLY, CDR2 FYNNEI. The CDR3 is made up of 16 amino acids. The trim removed 3 bases at V and 5 bases at J, leaving 11 bases unmatched. In DNA, the CDR3 is TGTGCCAGCAGTGACGGCAGGGGGACACACAGAGATACGCAGTATTTT. Protein: CASSDGRGTHRDTQYF.

V and J are TRBV30 and TRBJ2-6; D is unresolved. Trimming shortened V by 3 bases and J by 0 bases, and 6 bases separated the two germline ends. This CDR3 has 14 amino acids. CDR1 is GTSNPN, CDR2 SVGIG, per germline (reference sequence). The CDR3 region is CAWRGSSGANVLTF. Written as DNA, the CDR3 is TGTGCCTGGAGAGGTAGCTCTGGGGCCAACGTCCTGACTTTC.

The chain combines TRBV18 with TRBJ2-5; the match to TRBD2 covers 9 bases. The CDR3 loop spans 21 amino acids. Germline V gene data show CDR1 as KGHSH and CDR2 as LQKENI. V shed 3 bases, J shed 5 bases, and the junction held 25 bases outside the gene matches. CDR3 nucleotide sequence: TGTGCCAGCTCACCCCTCGGAGTCGTCGGCGGTAGCGGGGGTTCATGGGAGACCCAGTACTTC. It translates to CASSPLGVVGGSGGSWETQYF.

The J gene is TRBJ2-7, the V gene TRBV11-2; 9 bases map to TRBD1. The CDR3 covers 15 residues. Unmatched junction bases numbered 8, after V lost 3 bases and J lost 5 bases. Germline V gene sequence: CDR1 SGHAT, CDR2 FQNNGV. The CDR3 loop reads CASSLTHRGQNEQYF. The CDR3 DNA reads TGTGCCAGCAGCTTGACTCACAGGGGGCAGAACGAGCAGTACTTC.

The V and J genes are TRBV5-1 and TRBJ1-2, with D maybe TRBD1 (5 bases). Germline assignment: CDR1 SGHRS and CDR2 YFSETQ. The length of the CDR3 is 15 residues. V was clipped by 4 bases and J by 6 bases, with 19 bases between them. CDR3 amino acids: CASSPAPGGVNGYTF. CDR3 nucleotide sequence: TGCGCCAGCAGCCCAGCACCGGGGGGGGTGAATGGCTACACCTTC.

With regard to this clone: The junction departs from germline at one end; a sequencing error may be responsible. The chain carries TRBV7-2 and TRBJ1-6; D call uncertain. CDR1 is SGHTA and CDR2 is FQGNSA in the germline V gene. The CDR3 has 13 amino acids. Written as DNA, the CDR3 is TGTGCCAGCAGCCCATTCCACCGAGATATTTCAATCTTT. It encodes CASSPFHRDISIF.

This chain connects TRBV7-9 to TRBJ2-5; D unclear. V was clipped by 5 bases and J by 5 bases, with 18 bases between them. The CDR3 contains 15 residues. The germline V gene encodes CDR1 SEHNR and CDR2 FQNEAQ (reference sequence). The CDR3 region is CASSPWTSVRETQYF. The CDR3 coding sequence is TGTGCCAGCAGCCCGTGGACCTCCGTCCGGGAGACCCAGTACTTC.

The rearrangement links TRBV5-5 to TRBJ2-2; D tentatively reads TRBD1 or TRBD2 (6 bases each). Germline V gene data show CDR1 as SGHKS and CDR2 as YYEKEE (reference sequence). The V end was cut by 4 bases, the J end by 2 bases, with 21 bases between. CDR3 size: 18 residues. CDR3 DNA sequence: TGTGCCAGCAGCCCGTTACAGAGGGGGGTACCAAACACCGGGGAGCTGTTTTTT. It encodes CASSPLQRGVPNTGELFF.

The rearrangement uses TRBV2 and TRBJ1-4; D is unresolved. This CDR3 has 17 residues. With 4 bases removed from V and 1 base from J, the gap between germline ends came to 16 bases. The germline CDR1 and CDR2 sequences are SNHLY and FYNNEI. CDR3 residues: CASSARPARGTNEKLFF. CDR3 DNA: TGTGCCAGCAGTGCCCGTCCGGCTCGTGGAACTAATGAAAAACTGTTTTTT.

This chain links TRBV7-9 with TRBJ2-7; a possible D gene is TRBD2 (6 bases). This CDR3 contains 13 residues. The germline V gene encodes CDR1 SEHNR and CDR2 FQNEAQ (reference sequence). The V end was cut by 8 bases, the J end by 5 bases, with 16 bases between. The CDR3 loop is CASSTGGSDEQYF. The CDR3 DNA is TGTGCCAGCTCCACCGGGGGATCCGACGAGCAGTACTTC.

V gene TRBV4-1 combines with J gene TRBJ2-6; D unresolved. This CDR3 is 16 amino acids long. Trimming took 4 bases from V and 5 from J, leaving 15 bases between them. CDR1 and CDR2 from the germline V gene are MGHRA and YSYEKL. The CDR3: CASSREPQSRANVLTF. The CDR3 DNA reads TGCGCCAGCAGCCGGGAACCACAAAGTCGGGCCAACGTCCTGACTTTC.

The V call is TRBV7-2, the J call TRBJ2-1, with D possibly being TRBD2 (6 bases). The length of the CDR3 is 16 residues. Germline CDR1 reads SGHTA; CDR2 reads FQGNSA. V was trimmed by 4 bases and J by 5 bases, leaving 18 bases between them. This CDR3 reads CASSSLADIINNEQFF. The CDR3 DNA reads as TGTGCCAGCAGCTCCTTAGCGGATATCATTAACAATGAGCAGTTCTTC.

The rearrangement joins TRBV5-6 to TRBJ1-1, with D hard to call. This CDR3 contains 15 residues. Deletions cut 2 bases from V and 1 base from J, with 12 bases between. Germline CDR1 SGHDT, CDR2 YYEEEE. The CDR3 region is CASSLKNPSNTEAFF. CDR3 coding DNA: TGTGCCAGCAGCTTAAAGAACCCTTCGAACACTGAAGCTTTCTTT.